This paragraph covers one T cell receptor beta chain sequence. The V and J ends lost 5 bases and 3 bases, in that order; junction bases with no gene match: 5. CDR1 is LNHDA and CDR2 is SQIVND in the germline V gene (reference sequence). This CDR3 is 16 amino acids long. This record belongs to a study of blood T cell repertoires in COVID-19. As for the study in general: The origin of the acute and convalescent COVID-19 samples was the United States, Italy and Spain. PBMCs, B-cell-depleted T cells, or T cells provided the cDNA or gDNA that made up the material.

In the study's own analysis: Researchers report that nucleated cell counts were estimated from reference gene primer amplification. The table came from immunoSEQ multiplex PCR; TCRdb's copy has only in-frame clones and leaves some out. Clonal size and the V and J genes are those of that table, whereas D and trimming came from the DNA. The data show some 130,000 clones, about four fifths seen once. The chain couples TRBV19 to TRBJ2-3; 13 bases agree with TRBD2. This receptor was identified in an older woman with active or convalescent COVID-19. Material: peripheral blood. The CDR3: CASSELAGGRTDTQYF. In nucleotides, the CDR3 is TGTGCCAGTAGTGAACTAGCGGGGGGGAGAACAGATACGCAGTATTTT.